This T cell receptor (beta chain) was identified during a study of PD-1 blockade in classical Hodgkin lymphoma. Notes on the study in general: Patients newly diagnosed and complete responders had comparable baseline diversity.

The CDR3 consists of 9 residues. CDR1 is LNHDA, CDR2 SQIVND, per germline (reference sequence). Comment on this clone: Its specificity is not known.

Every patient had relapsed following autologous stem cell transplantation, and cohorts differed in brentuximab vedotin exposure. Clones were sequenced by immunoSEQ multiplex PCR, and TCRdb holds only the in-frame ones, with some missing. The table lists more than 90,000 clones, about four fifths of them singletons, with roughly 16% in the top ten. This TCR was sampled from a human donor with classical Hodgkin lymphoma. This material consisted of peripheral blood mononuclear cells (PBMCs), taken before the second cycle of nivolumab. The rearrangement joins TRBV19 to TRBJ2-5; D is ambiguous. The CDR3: CTFGETQYF. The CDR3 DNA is TGTACGTTTGGGGAGACCCAGTACTTC.